The text below deals with one T cell receptor (beta chain). The source of the sample is a study of blood T cell repertoires in COVID-19. At the level of the study: COVID-19 samples, acute and convalescent, were from the United States, Italy and Spain. T cells, B-cell-depleted T cells, or PBMCs supplied cDNA or gDNA.

In the authors' workflow: The assay estimated nucleated cells by amplifying reference gene primers. Assay used: immunoSEQ multiplex PCR; TCRdb lists only in-frame clones, some missing. V, J and clone size are those of that table, while D and trimming were read from the DNA. Altogether 160,000 or so clones are present, approximately 90% being singletons, with the ten largest covering 1.6%. Germline V gene data show CDR1 as SGDLS and CDR2 as YYNGEE. CDR3 length: 16 amino acids. The V and J ends lost 4 bases and 2 bases, in that order; junction bases with no gene match: 10. The chain links TRBV9 to TRBJ2-3; 7 positions agree with TRBD1. This sequence was found in a woman between 45 and 60 years old with acute or convalescent COVID-19. Sequenced input: peripheral blood. The CDR3 reads CASSIQGNPPTDTQYF. The CDR3 coding sequence is TGTGCCAGCAGCATACAGGGGAACCCCCCCACAGATACGCAGTATTTT.